Presented here are 25 T cell receptor beta chains from one specimen sequenced in a study of cytomegalovirus exposure and HLA in healthy donors. The PCR contained 60 Vbeta and 13 Jbeta primers. Libraries were prepared by immunoSEQ multiplex PCR; TCRdb keeps only in-frame clonotypes and omits some of them. The sample carries approximately 100,000 clones, less than 85% recorded once. The sample consisted of PBMCs. The receptors here all came from a man aged 40-49 years in good health and CMV-seropositive.

The V and J genes are TRBV4-1 and TRBJ2-5; 11 bases line up with TRBD2. CDR3 size: 19 residues. Losses at the gene ends were 0 bases for V and 4 bases for J; bases not matched to a gene: 13. Germline V gives CDR1 MGHRA, CDR2 YSYEKL. The CDR3 protein is CASSQDSGSGGARGETQYF. CDR3 bases: TGCGCCAGCAGCCAAGATAGCGGTAGCGGGGGGGCCCGAGGAGAGACCCAGTACTTC.

The chain couples TRBV6-1 to TRBJ2-7, with 9 bases fitting TRBD2. The trim removed 5 bases at V and 3 bases at J, leaving 5 bases unmatched. The germline V gene has CDR1 MNHNS and CDR2 SASEGT. The length of the CDR3 is 14 residues. CDR3 loop: CASSPRGRGYEQYF. The CDR3 coding sequence is TGTGCCAGCAGTCCGCGCGGGAGGGGCTACGAGCAGTACTTC.

The rearrangement links TRBV28 to TRBJ1-1; D call uncertain. The germline V and J ends were trimmed by 8 bases and 3 bases, with 13 bases remaining between them. Germline assignment: CDR1 MDHEN and CDR2 SYDVKM. CDR3 size: 13 residues. CDR3 loop: CASGRWSDTEAFF. The CDR3 DNA follows: TGTGCCAGCGGGAGGTGGTCCGACACTGAAGCTTTCTTT.

V gene TRBV11-2 combines with J gene TRBJ2-7; 7 bases are a match to TRBD1. CDR1 SGHAT and CDR2 FQNNGV come from the germline V gene. The length of the CDR3 is 15 residues. After removal of 2 bases from V and 5 bases from J, the junction contained 9 bases not matched to a gene. In DNA form, the CDR3 reads TGTGCCAGCAGCTTACTCGCAGGGGGAAAGAACGAGCAGTACTTC. This translates into CASSLLAGGKNEQYF.

V and J are TRBV25-1 and TRBJ1-2; 10 bases align to TRBD1. Germline trimming cut 7 bases from V and 7 bases from J; bases unmatched to any gene: 12. Germline loops: CDR1 MGHDK, CDR2 SYGVNS. The CDR3 has 15 amino acids. As DNA, the CDR3 is TGTGCCAGCACCCGAGGGGGGGACAGGGGAAGTGGCTACACCTTC. Translation: CASTRGGDRGSGYTF.

This clone was seen more than once but under ten times. The J gene is TRBJ1-5, the V gene TRBV19; D is perhaps TRBD1 (5 bases). Germline-derived CDR1 and CDR2 are LNHDA and SQIVND (reference sequence). Trimming shortened V by 4 bases and J by 7 bases, and 11 bases separated the two germline ends. This CDR3 spans 13 amino acids. The DNA of the CDR3 is TGTGCCAGTAGTAGGGGGGTCAGGCAGCCCCAGCATTTT. This codes for CASSRGVRQPQHF.

The V call is TRBV11-3, the J call TRBJ2-1; D is unresolved. The V end lost 3 bases, the J end lost 5 bases, and 5 bases lay between the germline ends. CDR1 is SGHNT and CDR2 is YENEEA in the germline V gene. CDR3 length: 12 amino acids. In DNA, the CDR3 is TGTGCCAGCAGCTTTACAAACAATGAGCAGTTCTTC. It encodes CASSFTNNEQFF.

The rearrangement uses TRBV6-5 and TRBJ2-1; TRBD1 matches at 7 bases. Germline V gene sequence: CDR1 MNHEY, CDR2 SVGAGI. The CDR3 is 15 residues long. V lost 6 bases to trimming and J lost 4 bases; unmatched junction nucleotides: 9. This CDR3 is CASRKRGPLYNEQFF. CDR3 DNA: TGTGCCAGCAGAAAAAGGGGGCCGTTATACAATGAGCAGTTCTTC.

The chain uses TRBV9 and TRBJ2-1; 8 bases fit TRBD2. Trimming took 1 base from V and 4 from J; bases not matched to a gene: 4. From germline, CDR1 is SGDLS and CDR2 YYNGEE. The CDR3 length is 15 residues. The CDR3 reads CASSVHSGDYNEQFF. In DNA form, the CDR3 reads TGTGCCAGCAGCGTACATAGCGGGGATTACAATGAGCAGTTCTTC. The complete variable domain, with remaining parts taken from reference TRBV9 and TRBJ2-1, reads DSGVTQTPKHLITATGQRVTLRCSPRSGDLSVYWYQQSLDQGLQFLIQYYNGEERAKGNILERFSAQQFPDLHSELNLSSLELGDSALYFCASSVHSGDYNEQFFGPGTRLTVL.

The CDR3 DNA reads as TGTGCCAGCAGCTTATCCGGTTTTGAGACCCAGTACTTC. This translates into CASSLSGFETQYF. This rearrangement joins TRBV7-9 to TRBJ2-5; D gene ambiguous. CDR3 length equals 13 residues. Germline CDR1 is SEHNR and CDR2 is FQNEAQ (reference sequence). V was pared by 2 bases and J by 5 bases, with 9 bases between.

The V gene is TRBV6-1, the J gene TRBJ1-3, with 7 bases matching TRBD1. V gave up 6 bases and J gave up 4 bases; unmatched junction bases: 9. CDR1 and CDR2 (germline): MNHNS, SASEGT. This CDR3 has 15 residues. As DNA, the CDR3 is TGTGCCAGCAGCCTTAACAGGGGCGCCGGAAACACCATATATTTT. The encoded protein is CASSLNRGAGNTIYF.

The chain carries TRBV4-1 and TRBJ2-2, with 7 bases fitting TRBD1. There are 16 residues in the CDR3. The germline gives CDR1 MGHRA, CDR2 YSYEKL. With V trimmed by 3 bases and J by 4 bases, 8 bases remained unmatched. This CDR3 reads CASSHYRDSPTGELFF. In DNA form, the CDR3 reads TGCGCCAGCAGCCACTACCGGGACAGCCCCACCGGGGAGCTGTTTTTT.

V gene TRBV5-1 combines with J gene TRBJ2-1, with unresolved D. Trimming pared 7 bases from V and 4 bases from J, leaving 12 bases between. Germline V gene data show CDR1 as SGHRS and CDR2 as YFSETQ. The CDR3 has 13 amino acids. CDR3 bases: TGCGCCAGCCAGGTTGACCAATACAATGAGCAGTTCTTC. Translation gives CASQVDQYNEQFF. The full variable domain, rest sourced from reference TRBV5-1 and TRBJ2-1, is KAGVTQTPRYLIKTRGQQVTLSCSPISGHRSVSWYQQTPGQGLQFLFEYFSETQRNKGNFPGRFSGRQFSNSRSEMNVSTLELGDSALYLCASQVDQYNEQFFGPGTRLTVL.

The chain carries TRBV30 and TRBJ1-5; TRBD1 might be the D (6 bases). This CDR3 comprises 14 residues. Germline V gene sequence: CDR1 GTSNPN, CDR2 SVGIG (reference sequence). V shed 2 bases and J shed 5 bases, with 13 bases lying between them. The CDR3 here is CAWSLSGGDQPQHF. The DNA of the CDR3 is TGTGCCTGGAGTCTCTCGGGGGGCGATCAGCCCCAGCATTTT.

This sequence joins TRBV9 and TRBJ1-1; D ambiguous. CDR3 size: 13 residues. The germline V gene encodes CDR1 SGDLS and CDR2 YYNGEE. V was shortened by 1 base and J by 11 bases, with 15 bases between the two germline ends. CDR3 sequence (DNA): TGTGCCAGCAGCGTAATGTCAGAATCATCGGCTTTCTTT. Translation: CASSVMSESSAFF.

About this clone itself: The germline gene is not matched at one end of the junction; a read error may be the cause. This sequence joins TRBV7-8 and TRBJ2-7; perhaps TRBD2 as D (5 bases). Germline CDR1 and CDR2: SGHVS and FQNEAQ. The CDR3 totals 13 residues. CDR3 nucleotide sequence: TGTGCCAGCAGCGTAGCCGGGGTCCACGAGCAGTACTTC. It yields the protein CASSVAGVHEQYF.

CDR3 region: CASSPGGNGNQPQHF. CDR3 DNA sequence: TGTGCCAGCTCACCAGGGGGGAATGGCAATCAGCCCCAGCATTTT. The rearrangement joins TRBV18 to TRBJ1-5, with D perhaps matching TRBD1 (5 bases). The V gene lost 2 bases and the J gene lost 2 bases, with 10 bases spanning the gap. The CDR3 totals 15 residues. Germline V gene data show CDR1 as KGHSH and CDR2 as LQKENI. Drawing the rest from reference TRBV18 and TRBJ1-5, the complete variable domain is NAGVMQNPRHLVRRRGQEARLRCSPMKGHSHVYWYRQLPEEGLKFMVYLQKENIIDESGMPKERFSAEFPKEGPSILRIQQVVRGDSAAYFCASSPGGNGNQPQHFGDGTRLSIL.

The V gene is TRBV4-1, the J gene TRBJ2-3, with TRBD2 identical over 9 bases. The CDR3 is 19 amino acids. The trim removed 0 bases at V and 1 base at J, leaving 11 bases unmatched. Germline V CDR1 and CDR2: MGHRA, YSYEKL. CDR3 residues: CASSQDSGERGEGTDTQYF. For the CDR3, the DNA is TGCGCCAGCAGCCAAGATAGTGGGGAGCGGGGGGAGGGCACAGATACGCAGTATTTT.

This chain uses TRBV19 with TRBJ1-5, with D unresolved. The CDR3 spans 14 residues. Deletions cut 10 bases from V and 1 base from J, with 14 bases between. Looked up from germline, CDR1 is LNHDA and CDR2 is SQIVND (reference sequence). The CDR3 DNA is TGTGCCACCTCGGGAGAAAAGAGCAATCAGCCCCAGCATTTT. Protein: CATSGEKSNQPQHF.

This sequence joins TRBV4-1 and TRBJ1-4; D is undetermined. The CDR3 runs 14 residues. Germline CDR1 reads MGHRA; CDR2 reads YSYEKL. V was pared by 6 bases and J by 4 bases, with 12 bases between. This chain's CDR3 is CASRTSTINEKLFF. The CDR3 DNA reads TGCGCCAGCAGGACATCCACAATTAATGAAAAACTGTTTTTT.

This clone showed up just a few times. The chain carries TRBV11-2 and TRBJ2-2; 9 bases match TRBD2. The CDR3 runs 15 residues. Germline loops: CDR1 SGHAT, CDR2 FQNNGV. The trim removed 2 bases at V and 7 bases at J, leaving 5 bases unmatched. CDR3 loop: CASSLHLAGNGELFF. The CDR3 DNA sequence: TGTGCCAGCAGCTTACACCTAGCGGGGAACGGGGAGCTGTTTTTT.

The chain joins TRBV5-5 to TRBJ2-2; maybe TRBD1 (5 bases). The V and J ends lost 4 bases and 6 bases respectively, with 13 bases between them. Looked up from germline, CDR1 is SGHKS and CDR2 is YYEKEE (reference sequence). The CDR3 extends over 14 amino acids. The CDR3 loop is CASSPQGSPGELFF. In nucleotides, the CDR3 is TGTGCCAGCAGCCCTCAGGGTTCCCCCGGGGAGCTGTTTTTT. Full variable domain (outside the CDR3, taken from reference TRBV5-5 and TRBJ2-2): DAGVTQSPTHLIKTRGQQVTLRCSPISGHKSVSWYQQVLGQGPQFIFQYYEKEERGRGNFPDRFSARQFPNYSSELNVNALLLGDSALYLCASSPQGSPGELFFGEGSRLTVL.

This clone was detected only a few times. The chain joins TRBV6-1 to TRBJ2-7, with a weak D call TRBD2 (6 bases). This CDR3 has 15 amino acids. Deletions cut 10 bases from V and 0 bases from J, with 19 bases between. CDR1 MNHNS and CDR2 SASEGT come from the germline V gene. The DNA for the CDR3 is TGTGCCATCCTTAGACCGGGACTTGCCTCCTACGAGCAGTACTTC. Residues: CAILRPGLASYEQYF.

The chain links TRBV10-3 to TRBJ2-7; 12 bases agree with TRBD2. This CDR3 comprises 16 residues. Trimming removed 5 bases from V and 3 bases from J; junction bases left unmatched: 8. Per germline, CDR1 ENHRY and CDR2 SYGVKD. CDR3 residues: CAISKLAGGKNYEQYF. The CDR3 DNA is TGTGCCATCAGTAAACTAGCGGGGGGAAAGAACTACGAGCAGTACTTC.

The CDR3: CATSSAREGREDTQYF. DNA for the CDR3: TGTGCCACCAGCAGTGCGAGGGAGGGCCGTGAAGATACGCAGTATTTT. The chain joins TRBV15 to TRBJ2-3, with 7 bases fitting TRBD2. After removal of 3 bases from V and 5 bases from J, the junction contained 11 bases not matched to a gene. Germline loops: CDR1 LNHNV, CDR2 YYDKDF (reference sequence). This CDR3 has 16 amino acids. The full variable domain, in which reference TRBV15 and TRBJ2-3 provide the parts outside the CDR3, is DAMVIQNPRYQVTQFGKPVTLSCSQTLNHNVMYWYQQKSSQAPKLLFHYYDKDFNNEADTPDNFQSRRPNTSFCFLDIRSPGLGDTAMYLCATSSAREGREDTQYFGPGTRLTVL.